These 31 T cell receptor beta chains originate from one sample sequenced in a study of cytomegalovirus exposure and HLA in healthy donors. Primers: 60 Vbeta forward and 13 Jbeta reverse. Sequencing was performed with immunoSEQ multiplex PCR; in TCRdb, only in-frame clones are kept and a portion is missing. The sample lists about 160,000 clones, roughly four fifths occurring once. Source material: PBMCs. The receptors were sampled from a woman aged 40 to 50 in good health and CMV-seronegative.

The gene calls are TRBV10-3 and TRBJ2-5; perhaps TRBD2 as D (6 bases). The CDR3 loop spans 16 amino acids. V gave up 4 bases and J gave up 4 bases, with 19 bases separating them. In germline, CDR1 is ENHRY, CDR2 SYGVKD. The chain's CDR3 is CAISARGAGITETQYF. The CDR3, as DNA: TGTGCCATCAGTGCGCGGGGAGCAGGGATAACAGAGACCCAGTACTTC.

This chain uses TRBV28 with TRBJ2-5; 8 bases are a match to TRBD1. The CDR3 has 14 residues. Germline CDR1 MDHEN, CDR2 SYDVKM. V lost 10 bases to trimming and J lost 1 base; unmatched junction nucleotides: 8. In DNA, the CDR3 is TGTGCCATCAGCAGGACAGGGAGCCAAGAGACCCAGTACTTC. Its protein product is CAISRTGSQETQYF.

For this clone: A junction end diverges from the germline sequence, so it may reflect a read error. V gene TRBV7-7 combines with J gene TRBJ2-1; D is possibly TRBD2 (6 bases). The CDR3 has 16 residues. Per germline, CDR1 SSHAT and CDR2 FNYEAQ (reference sequence). CDR3 nucleotides: TGTGCTAGCAGCCCAGGGACTTCCATTGGGGGCAATGAGCAGTTCTTC. Protein sequence: CASSPGTSIGGNEQFF. The complete variable domain, with remaining parts taken from reference TRBV7-7 and TRBJ2-1, reads GAGVSQSPRYKVTKRGQDVTLRCDPISSHATLYWYQQALGQGPEFLTYFNYEAQPDKSGLPSDRFSAERPEGSISTLTIQRTEQRDSAMYRCASSPGTSIGGNEQFFGPGTRLTVL.

The chain is built from TRBV5-1 and TRBJ1-3; D is undetermined. Germline CDR1 reads SGHRS; CDR2 reads YFSETQ. This CDR3 is 16 amino acids long. V lost 4 bases and J lost 1, with 15 bases in between. The CDR3: CASSVSGISSGNTIYF. CDR3 nucleotide sequence: TGCGCCAGCAGCGTCAGCGGTATTAGTTCTGGAAACACCATATATTTT. Looking up the rest from reference TRBV5-1 and TRBJ1-3 gives the full variable domain: KAGVTQTPRYLIKTRGQQVTLSCSPISGHRSVSWYQQTPGQGLQFLFEYFSETQRNKGNFPGRFSGRQFSNSRSEMNVSTLELGDSALYLCASSVSGISSGNTIYFGEGSWLTVV.

V gene TRBV5-1 combines with J gene TRBJ2-3, with 12 bases fitting TRBD2. Germline V lookup: CDR1 SGHRS, CDR2 YFSETQ. This CDR3 contains 15 residues. The V segment lost 3 bases and the J segment 5 bases; nucleotides outside the gene matches: 4. The CDR3 reads CASSSSGRARDTQYF. The CDR3, as DNA: TGCGCCAGCAGCTCTAGCGGGAGGGCCCGAGATACGCAGTATTTT. The full variable domain, rest sourced from reference TRBV5-1 and TRBJ2-3, is KAGVTQTPRYLIKTRGQQVTLSCSPISGHRSVSWYQQTPGQGLQFLFEYFSETQRNKGNFPGRFSGRQFSNSRSEMNVSTLELGDSALYLCASSSSGRARDTQYFGPGTRLTVL.

This chain uses TRBV7-9 with TRBJ1-1; no clear D gene. The germline V and J ends were trimmed by 4 bases and 2 bases, with 14 bases remaining between them. Germline CDR1 SEHNR, CDR2 FQNEAQ (reference sequence). The CDR3 has 15 residues. The CDR3 DNA is TGTGCCAGCAGCTCCGCCGCTCCGGGAAACACTGAAGCTTTCTTT. Its protein product is CASSSAAPGNTEAFF.

The CDR3 protein is CASGSGTSGVVGETQYF. In nucleotides, the CDR3 is TGTGCCAGCGGATCCGGGACTAGCGGGGTTGTAGGGGAGACCCAGTACTTC. The chain is built from TRBV27 and TRBJ2-5, with TRBD2 matching over 13 bases. Germline-derived CDR1 and CDR2 are MNHEY and SMNVEV (reference sequence). J was trimmed by 5 bases and V by 8 bases; bases with no gene match: 14. This CDR3 comprises 17 residues.

V is TRBV28 and J is TRBJ2-5; 9 bases map to TRBD2. With V trimmed by 4 bases and J by 1 base, 4 bases remained unmatched. The CDR3 extends over 15 amino acids. Germline V gives CDR1 MDHEN, CDR2 SYDVKM. CDR3 residues: CASSSLAGTQETQYF. CDR3 coding DNA: TGTGCCAGCAGTTCCCTAGCGGGGACCCAAGAGACCCAGTACTTC.

The chain uses TRBV2 and TRBJ1-5; no clear D. This CDR3 has 15 amino acids. Trimming cost V 4 bases and J 0 bases, with 10 bases left between them. Germline values: CDR1 SNHLY, CDR2 FYNNEI. This chain's CDR3 is CASSVYRDSNQPQHF. The CDR3 coding sequence is TGTGCCAGCAGTGTCTACAGAGATAGCAATCAGCCCCAGCATTTT.

This chain links TRBV6-4 with TRBJ2-3; 7 nucleotides agree with TRBD2. With 2 bases clipped from V and 2 bases from J, the junction kept 13 bases outside the gene matches. This CDR3 spans 18 amino acids. Germline CDR1 is MRHNA and CDR2 is SNTAGT. CDR3 protein: CASSDPLDASGPTDTQYF. The CDR3 DNA sequence: TGTGCCAGCAGTGACCCACTTGATGCTAGCGGCCCCACAGATACGCAGTATTTT.

This chain uses TRBV25-1 with TRBJ1-4; the D is unclear. The CDR3 runs 16 residues. Trimming removed 2 bases from V and 0 bases from J, with 10 bases in between. CDR1 MGHDK and CDR2 SYGVNS come from the germline V gene. CDR3 sequence (DNA): TGTGCCAGCAGTGAAGGCAGACACGCAACTAATGAAAAACTGTTTTTT. This codes for CASSEGRHATNEKLFF.

The chain links TRBV19 to TRBJ2-5; 12 nucleotides align to TRBD1. Per the germline V gene, CDR1 is LNHDA and CDR2 is SQIVND (reference sequence). V lost 4 bases and J lost 5; bases outside the gene matches: 11. The CDR3 is made up of 17 amino acids. The CDR3 sequence: CASSTRGTGGTVETQYF. For the CDR3, the DNA is TGTGCCAGTAGTACAAGAGGGACAGGGGGCACGGTGGAGACCCAGTACTTC.

The rearrangement links TRBV7-9 to TRBJ2-1, with 8 nucleotides matching TRBD2. The CDR3 is made up of 14 amino acids. Trimming removed 3 bases from V and 8 bases from J; junction bases left unmatched: 6. Per germline, CDR1 SEHNR and CDR2 FQNEAQ (reference sequence). The CDR3 loop is CASSLGVAGYEQFF. CDR3 sequence (DNA): TGTGCCAGCAGCTTGGGAGTAGCGGGATATGAGCAGTTCTTC.

This clone was seen once. The chain joins TRBV4-2 to TRBJ2-7; D is perhaps TRBD1 (6 bases). The CDR3 contains 15 residues. Per germline, CDR1 LGHNA and CDR2 YNFKEQ. Trimming left V 3 bases short and J 9 bases short, with 21 bases between. The CDR3 protein is CASSQTGQGLHVQYF. The CDR3 nucleotides read TGTGCCAGCAGCCAGACGGGGCAGGGGCTACATGTGCAGTACTTC.

This clone was seen only a few times. J is TRBJ2-5 and V is TRBV6-5, with TRBD2 identical over 9 bases. Germline V gene sequence: CDR1 MNHEY, CDR2 SVGAGI. The trim removed 0 bases at V and 4 bases at J, leaving 6 bases unmatched. The CDR3 spans 16 residues. In DNA form, the CDR3 reads TGTGCCAGCAGTTACTCGGCGGGAGGGCCAGGAGAGACCCAGTACTTC. Protein product: CASSYSAGGPGETQYF.

V is TRBV6-1 and J is TRBJ1-1; D call uncertain. Trimming cost V 4 bases and J 0 bases, with 9 bases left between them. This CDR3 contains 14 residues. Germline lookup yields CDR1 MNHNS and CDR2 SASEGT. The CDR3: CASSATGMNTEAFF. CDR3 coding DNA: TGTGCCAGCAGTGCGACGGGGATGAACACTGAAGCTTTCTTT.

The rearrangement links TRBV9 to TRBJ1-6, with no clear D. This CDR3 is 14 amino acids long. V was shortened by 0 bases and J by 7 bases, with 8 bases between the two germline ends. In germline, CDR1 is SGDLS, CDR2 YYNGEE. CDR3 region: CASSVAVLNSPLHF. The DNA of the CDR3 is TGTGCCAGCAGCGTAGCCGTCTTAAATTCACCCCTCCACTTT. Drawing the rest from reference TRBV9 and TRBJ1-6, the complete variable domain is DSGVTQTPKHLITATGQRVTLRCSPRSGDLSVYWYQQSLDQGLQFLIQYYNGEERAKGNILERFSAQQFPDLHSELNLSSLELGDSALYFCASSVAVLNSPLHFGNGTRLTVT.

The V and J genes are TRBV5-1 and TRBJ2-5; D is possibly TRBD1 (8 bases). CDR3 size: 17 residues. The V gene's germline CDR1 is SGHRS and CDR2 YFSETQ. The V gene lost 4 bases and the J gene lost 6 bases, with 25 bases spanning the gap. The CDR3 sequence: CASSPWGDRGGIQTQYF. In DNA, the CDR3 is TGCGCCAGCAGCCCATGGGGTGACAGGGGAGGGATTCAGACCCAGTACTTC. Full variable domain (rest looked up from reference TRBV5-1 and TRBJ2-5): KAGVTQTPRYLIKTRGQQVTLSCSPISGHRSVSWYQQTPGQGLQFLFEYFSETQRNKGNFPGRFSGRQFSNSRSEMNVSTLELGDSALYLCASSPWGDRGGIQTQYFGPGTRLLVL.

The V and J genes are TRBV6-1 and TRBJ1-5; no clear D. The CDR3 loop spans 14 amino acids. V lost 6 bases and J lost 4, with 13 bases in between. Looked up from germline, CDR1 is MNHNS and CDR2 is SASEGT. CDR3 in DNA: TGTGCCAGCAGCATAAAGCACCCGAATCAGCCCCAGCATTTT. Its protein is CASSIKHPNQPQHF.

The chain recombines TRBV21-1 with TRBJ2-1; the table's D call of TRBD2 was not tested on the DNA. TRBV21-1 constitutes a pseudogene. This CDR3 spans 13 amino acids. The CDR3, as DNA: TGTGCCTGCCTAGCGGGAGGTCTACAGAAGCAGTTCTTC. Translating gives CACLAGGLQKQFF.

Written as DNA, the CDR3 is TGTGCCAGCACAGGGCTCTCCTACAATGAGCAGTTCTTC. This codes for CASTGLSYNEQFF. V is TRBV2 and J is TRBJ2-1; a possible D gene is TRBD1 (5 bases). The CDR3 length is 13 residues. Trimming stripped 7 bases from V and 0 bases from J, with 7 bases between. CDR1 is SNHLY, CDR2 FYNNEI, per germline.

This clone came up once. The chain links TRBV5-1 to TRBJ2-2, with no clear D. The CDR3 has 15 residues. V was trimmed by 0 bases and J by 4 bases, leaving 10 bases between them. Looked up from germline, CDR1 is SGHRS and CDR2 is YFSETQ. The CDR3 region has the DNA TGCGCCAGCAGCTTGGTTGGTTCGGGCACCGGGGAGCTGTTTTTT. Protein sequence: CASSLVGSGTGELFF.

This sequence joins TRBV4-2 and TRBJ2-3; TRBD1 agrees at 12 bases. CDR1 is LGHNA, CDR2 YNFKEQ, per germline. The CDR3 spans 16 residues. V was clipped by 0 bases and J by 8 bases; unmatched bases: 6. CDR3 nucleotide sequence: TGTGCCAGCAGCCAAGAGGGGACAGGGGGCAGGGGTACGCAGTATTTT. Protein product: CASSQEGTGGRGTQYF.

The chain is built from TRBV6-6 and TRBJ2-3, with a tentative D call TRBD2 (5 bases). CDR1 and CDR2 from the germline V gene are MNHNY and SVGAGI (reference sequence). Trimming removed 7 bases at V and 5 bases at J, with 16 bases between. This CDR3 contains 14 residues. CDR3 nucleotides: TGTGCCAGCACTCCCCGGACTGGTGGAGATACGCAGTATTTT. Translation gives CASTPRTGGDTQYF.

This clone has a handful of counts. The chain links TRBV5-1 to TRBJ2-5; TRBD1 aligns across 7 bases. Germline V gene data show CDR1 as SGHRS and CDR2 as YFSETQ. CDR3 size: 14 residues. V gave up 4 bases and J gave up 5 bases; unmatched junction bases: 8. In DNA form, the CDR3 reads TGCGCCAGCAGCCCCTCTACAGGGGTCGAGACCCAGTACTTC. Protein sequence: CASSPSTGVETQYF.

The chain joins TRBV7-9 to TRBJ2-2; the match to TRBD2 covers 10 bases. The CDR3 spans 16 residues. CDR1 is SEHNR, CDR2 FQNEAQ, per germline (reference sequence). Trimming cost V 5 bases and J 1 base; bases outside gene matches: 4. CDR3 in amino acids: CASSRTSGMNTGELFF. CDR3 nucleotide sequence: TGTGCCAGCAGCAGAACTAGCGGGATGAACACCGGGGAGCTGTTTTTT.

The V and J genes are TRBV9 and TRBJ2-2, with 7 positions matching TRBD1. Germline V gives CDR1 SGDLS, CDR2 YYNGEE. This CDR3 region has 16 residues. Trimming cost V 0 bases and J 2 bases; bases outside gene matches: 4. The CDR3 DNA reads TGTGCCAGCAGCGTAGGAACAGGGGTTAACACCGGGGAGCTGTTTTTT. Translating it yields CASSVGTGVNTGELFF.

The chain has TRBV15 and TRBJ1-1, with unresolved D. CDR3 length: 13 residues. Trimming shortened V by 6 bases and J by 3 bases, and 11 bases separated the two germline ends. CDR1 and CDR2 from the germline V gene are LNHNV and YYDKDF (reference sequence). The CDR3 sequence is CATRLQVDTEAFF. The CDR3 coding sequence is TGTGCCACCAGACTCCAGGTTGACACTGAAGCTTTCTTT.

The CDR3 region is CASSLAALNNEQFF. CDR3 DNA sequence: TGTGCCAGCAGCTTAGCTGCGTTGAACAATGAGCAGTTCTTC. V gene TRBV7-9 combines with J gene TRBJ2-1; D remains ambiguous. The CDR3 is made up of 14 amino acids. Trimming took off 0 bases at V and 5 bases at J, with 8 bases between the two ends. Germline loops: CDR1 SEHNR, CDR2 FQNEAQ (reference sequence).

This chain links TRBV1 with TRBJ2-7; TRBD1, the D gene given by the table, was not confirmed from the DNA. TRBV1 is noted as a pseudogene. This CDR3 is 15 amino acids long. The CDR3: CTSLRDRGPSYEQYF. The CDR3 DNA is TGCACCAGCCTAAGGGACAGGGGACCGTCCTACGAGCAGTACTTC.

V is TRBV6-5 and J is TRBJ2-3, with TRBD1 matching over 8 bases. This CDR3 comprises 14 residues. The germline V gene encodes CDR1 MNHEY and CDR2 SVGAGI. Unmatched junction bases numbered 8, after V lost 7 bases and J lost 5 bases. In DNA form, the CDR3 reads TGTGCCAGCACCGAGACAGGGGCACAAGATACGCAGTATTTT. This codes for CASTETGAQDTQYF.